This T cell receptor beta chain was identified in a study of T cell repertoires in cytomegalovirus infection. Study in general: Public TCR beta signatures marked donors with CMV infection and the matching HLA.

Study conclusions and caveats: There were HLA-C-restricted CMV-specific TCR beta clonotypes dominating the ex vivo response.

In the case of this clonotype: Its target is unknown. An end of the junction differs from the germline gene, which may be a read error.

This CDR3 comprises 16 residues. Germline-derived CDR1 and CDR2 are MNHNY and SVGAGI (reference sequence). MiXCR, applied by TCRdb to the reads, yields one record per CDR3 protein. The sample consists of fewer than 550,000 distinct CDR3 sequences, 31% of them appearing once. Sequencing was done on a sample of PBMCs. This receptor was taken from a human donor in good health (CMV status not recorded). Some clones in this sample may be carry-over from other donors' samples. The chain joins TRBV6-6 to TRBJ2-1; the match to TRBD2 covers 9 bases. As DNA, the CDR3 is TGTGCCAGCAGTAGGGTCATAGCGGGGGTCTCGGCTGAGCAGTTATTC. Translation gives CASSRVIAGVSAEQLF.